These 27 T cell receptor beta chains were all obtained from the same sample, sequenced in a study of control samples from healthy donors and cancer patients. Here immunoSEQ multiplex PCR was the method, and the copy in TCRdb shows in-frame clones only, minus some. Among about 89,000 clones listed, roughly nine tenths were seen once. The sequencing sample was made of blood. Source of these receptors: a young man in good health.

The V and J genes are TRBV9 and TRBJ1-4; TRBD1 matches at 7 bases. The germline V gene has CDR1 SGDLS and CDR2 YYNGEE. After removal of 4 bases from V and 5 bases from J, the junction contained 8 bases not matched to a gene. The CDR3 sequence is 15 residues long. CDR3 protein: CASSSTGTANEKLFF. For the CDR3, the DNA is TGTGCCAGCAGCTCAACCGGGACAGCCAATGAAAAACTGTTTTTT. Full variable domain (missing parts from reference TRBV9 and TRBJ1-4): DSGVTQTPKHLITATGQRVTLRCSPRSGDLSVYWYQQSLDQGLQFLIQYYNGEERAKGNILERFSAQQFPDLHSELNLSSLELGDSALYFCASSSTGTANEKLFFGSGTQLSVL.

This clone was observed a single time. The V gene is TRBV4-1, the J gene TRBJ1-1; perhaps TRBD1 as D (6 bases). V lost 0 bases to trimming and J lost 3 bases, with 20 bases between them. CDR1 MGHRA and CDR2 YSYEKL come from the germline V gene. The CDR3 is 18 residues long. The CDR3 region has the DNA TGCGCCAGCAGCCAAGATAGCTCGGCTGCGGGGGCGTACACTGAAGCTTTCTTT. It is translated as CASSQDSSAAGAYTEAFF.

This clone was found many times. The V call is TRBV5-8, the J call TRBJ1-2; possibly TRBD1 for D (5 bases). V gave up 3 bases and J gave up 4 bases, with 13 bases separating them. The CDR3 consists of 14 residues. Germline V gene sequence: CDR1 SGHTS, CDR2 YDEGEE. CDR3 sequence (DNA): TGTGCCAGCAGCTGGGGCGGGGGAAGCTATGGCTACACCTTC. Encoded protein: CASSWGGGSYGYTF. Drawing the rest from reference TRBV5-8 and TRBJ1-2, the complete variable domain is EAGVTQSPTHLIKTRGQQATLRCSPISGHTSVYWYQQALGLGLQFLLWYDEGEERNRGNFPPRFSGRQFPNYSSELNVNALELEDSALYLCASSWGGGSYGYTFGSGTRLTVV.

The rearrangement links TRBV2 to TRBJ2-7; TRBD2 is a possible D gene (5 bases). Germline assignment: CDR1 SNHLY and CDR2 FYNNEI. CDR3 length: 13 amino acids. V was shortened by 9 bases and J by 3 bases, with 15 bases between the two germline ends. CDR3 bases: TGTGCCAGTTCCCGGGGTGAAAGCTACGAGCAGTACGTC. Residues: CASSRGESYEQYV.

The J gene is TRBJ2-5, the V gene TRBV7-8, with 9 nucleotides matching TRBD1. The germline gives CDR1 SGHVS, CDR2 FQNEAQ. This CDR3 is 15 amino acids long. The V segment lost 3 bases and the J segment 1 base; nucleotides outside the gene matches: 3. CDR3 loop: CASSFGQGTQETQYF. CDR3 DNA: TGTGCCAGCAGCTTCGGACAGGGGACCCAAGAGACCCAGTACTTC.

As to this clone: This CDR3 is also generated by other DNA sequences in the sample. The chain combines TRBV24-1 with TRBJ1-2; possibly TRBD1 for D (6 bases). The CDR3 runs to 13 residues. Germline values: CDR1 KGHDR, CDR2 SFDVKD. Trimming shortened V by 5 bases and J by 7 bases, and 13 bases separated the two germline ends. CDR3 DNA sequence: TGTGCCACCAGTGCTGGGGGCGCGGGTGGCTACACCTTC. This codes for CATSAGGAGGYTF.

V and J are TRBV6-6 and TRBJ2-7; 8 bases fit TRBD1. Germline values: CDR1 MNHNY, CDR2 SVGAGI (reference sequence). This CDR3 has 16 amino acids. V shed 0 bases, J shed 4 bases, and the junction held 8 bases outside the gene matches. The CDR3 DNA follows: TGTGCCAGCAGTTACTCGCGCGAGCAGGGGGCTTACGAGCAGTACTTC. Amino acid sequence: CASSYSREQGAYEQYF.

This clone was found once. The V and J genes are TRBV7-2 and TRBJ2-5; 11 bases match TRBD1. The V segment lost 5 bases and the J segment 5 bases; nucleotides outside the gene matches: 1. Germline assignment: CDR1 SGHTA and CDR2 FQGNSA. CDR3 length equals 13 residues. The chain's CDR3 is CASSRDRGETQYF. CDR3 coding DNA: TGTGCCAGCAGCCGGGACAGGGGGGAGACCCAGTACTTC.

A single count supports this clone. The chain couples TRBV6-4 to TRBJ2-4; D is uncertain. V lost 2 bases and J lost 0, with 14 bases in between. Per the germline V gene, CDR1 is MRHNA and CDR2 is SNTAGT. CDR3 length equals 17 residues. In nucleotides, the CDR3 is TGTGCCAGCAGTGACGCTCGAGTCAGACTAGCCAAAAACATTCAGTACTTC. It codes for CASSDARVRLAKNIQYF.

The CDR3 DNA reads TGTGCCAGCAGTTTACAAGAGAAAAAACTGTTTTTT. Protein product: CASSLQEKKLFF. The chain joins TRBV7-9 to TRBJ1-4, with D uncertain. Trimming pared 6 bases from V and 9 bases from J, leaving 11 bases between. Germline lookup yields CDR1 SEHNR and CDR2 FQNEAQ (reference sequence). The CDR3 is 12 residues long.

This sequence joins TRBV6-2 or TRBV6-3 and TRBJ1-2; a weak D match, TRBD1 (6 bases). CDR1 is MNHEY, CDR2 SVGEGT, per germline. With 2 bases removed from V and 3 bases from J, the gap between germline ends came to 7 bases. The CDR3 extends over 13 amino acids. Here the CDR3 reads CASSYGGHYGYTF. The CDR3 DNA is TGTGCCAGCAGTTACGGGGGCCACTATGGCTACACCTTC.

This clone was detected only once. The chain uses TRBV4-2 and TRBJ1-3, with unresolved D. The V gene's germline CDR1 is LGHNA and CDR2 YNFKEQ. Trimming removed 2 bases from V and 7 bases from J, with 15 bases in between. This CDR3 is 15 amino acids long. CDR3 DNA: TGTGCCAGCAGCCAAAGGGCCCCGCAACGGAACACCATATATTTT. It encodes CASSQRAPQRNTIYF.

Only a few counts were recorded for this clone. The chain links TRBV12-5 to TRBJ1-3; the D is unclear. CDR1 is LGHNT and CDR2 is FRNRAP in the germline V gene. The CDR3 extends over 14 amino acids. V was shortened by 4 bases and J by 2 bases, with 9 bases between the two germline ends. CDR3 region: CASGSRTAGNTIYF. In DNA, the CDR3 is TGTGCTAGTGGTTCGAGGACGGCTGGAAACACCATATATTTT. Variable domain in full (rest from reference TRBV12-5 and TRBJ1-3): DARVTQTPRHKVTEMGQEVTMRCQPILGHNTVFWYRQTMMQGLELLAYFRNRAPLDDSGMPKDRFSAEMPDATLATLKIQPSEPRDSAVYFCASGSRTAGNTIYFGEGSWLTVV.

The rearrangement joins TRBV10-1 to TRBJ2-3; D may be TRBD1 (5 bases). The CDR3 consists of 15 residues. The V and J ends lost 0 bases and 0 bases respectively, with 7 bases between them. Germline V gives CDR1 WNHNN, CDR2 SYGVQD (reference sequence). The CDR3 sequence: CASSESTESTDTQYF. The CDR3, as DNA: TGCGCCAGCAGTGAGTCGACAGAAAGCACAGATACGCAGTATTTT.

This chain joins TRBV21-1 and TRBJ2-7; the D call of TRBD2 is as the table states it, not checked on the DNA. TRBV21-1 constitutes a pseudogene. CDR3 length: 18 amino acids. CDR3 region: CASSKVGIRTRSSYEQYV. In nucleotides, the CDR3 is TGTGCCAGCAGCAAAGTAGGTATAAGGACTAGGAGCTCCTACGAGCAGTACGTC.

The chain couples TRBV15 to TRBJ1-2; no clear D gene. Germline V CDR1 and CDR2: LNHNV, YYDKDF (reference sequence). Deletions cut 8 bases from V and 7 bases from J, with 5 bases between. CDR3 length: 9 amino acids. CDR3 protein: CATGSGYTF. CDR3 DNA sequence: TGTGCCACCGGGTCTGGCTACACCTTC.

The chain combines TRBV6-5 with TRBJ2-1; D unclear. The CDR3 spans 14 residues. V lost 6 bases, J lost 7 bases, and 16 bases lay in between. CDR1 MNHEY and CDR2 SVGAGI come from the germline V gene. CDR3 sequence (DNA): TGTGCCAGCAGGACCACCTTCGGTAGAAATGAGCAGTTCTTC. Translated, it gives CASRTTFGRNEQFF.

V gene TRBV12-3 or TRBV12-4 combines with J gene TRBJ2-7, with D unresolved. This CDR3 contains 12 residues. V gave up 3 bases and J gave up 6 bases, with 9 bases separating them. The CDR3, as DNA: TGTGCCAGCAGTTTTGGAGTGGGCGAGCAGTACGTC. Residues: CASSFGVGEQYV.

The chain employs TRBV9 and TRBJ2-3; TRBD2 aligns across 16 bases. The junction had 13 bases not matched to a gene; V was cut back by 4 bases and J by 2 bases. Germline CDR1 is SGDLS and CDR2 is YYNGEE. CDR3 length: 20 residues. CDR3 protein: CASSPTPGTSGGAPTDTQYF. The CDR3 bases are TGTGCCAGCAGCCCCACCCCCGGGACTAGCGGGGGGGCCCCCACAGATACGCAGTATTTT.

The chain carries TRBV7-9 and TRBJ2-5; the D gene is possibly TRBD1 (5 bases). Per the germline V gene, CDR1 is SEHNR and CDR2 is FQNEAQ (reference sequence). With 5 bases removed from V and 2 bases from J, the gap between germline ends came to 15 bases. The CDR3 length is 15 residues. The DNA of the CDR3 is TGTGCCAGCAGCCCCCCGCGACAGTTACAAGAGACCCAGTACTTC. This encodes CASSPPRQLQETQYF.

The chain is built from TRBV7-2 and TRBJ2-7; 10 nucleotides align to TRBD1. The CDR3 extends over 15 amino acids. The junction had 9 bases not matched to a gene; V was cut back by 5 bases and J by 5 bases. The V gene's germline CDR1 is SGHTA and CDR2 FQGNSA. CDR3 sequence: CASSTAVGTGDEQYF. As DNA, the CDR3 is TGTGCCAGCAGCACGGCCGTGGGGACAGGGGACGAGCAGTACTTC. Filled out from reference TRBV7-2 and TRBJ2-7, the complete variable domain reads GAGVSQSPSNKVTEKGKDVELRCDPISGHTALYWYRQSLGQGLEFLIYFQGNSAPDKSGLPSDRFSAERTGGSVSTLTIQRTQQEDSAVYLCASSTAVGTGDEQYFGPGTRLTVT.

The chain has TRBV10-1 and TRBJ2-2; TRBD2 might be the D (5 bases). Trimming shortened V by 4 bases and J by 1 base, and 7 bases separated the two germline ends. CDR1 and CDR2 (germline): WNHNN, SYGVQD (reference sequence). The CDR3 loop spans 14 amino acids. CDR3 sequence (DNA): TGCGCCAGCAGTGGAGGACTGAACACCGGGGAGCTGTTTTTT. It yields the protein CASSGGLNTGELFF.

The chain couples TRBV6-6 to TRBJ1-2; the D gene is possibly TRBD1 (5 bases). The V end lost 10 bases, the J end lost 4 bases, and 10 bases lay between the germline ends. Germline lookup yields CDR1 MNHNY and CDR2 SVGAGI (reference sequence). CDR3 length: 11 amino acids. Here the CDR3 reads CAIPGPYGYTF. CDR3 DNA: TGTGCCATCCCGGGGCCCTATGGCTACACCTTC.

This clone was detected only a few times. The chain has TRBV3-1 (or the pseudogene TRBV3-2) and TRBJ2-7, with 7 bases aligning to TRBD2. The CDR3 loop spans 16 amino acids. V trimming: 0 bases; J trimming: 5 bases; junction bases outside the gene matches: 10. The germline V gene encodes CDR1 LGHDT and CDR2 YNNKEL (reference sequence). DNA of the CDR3: TGTGCCAGCAGCCAAGATCGGACTAGTGGTTTCAACGAGCAGTACGTC. Translation: CASSQDRTSGFNEQYV.

J is TRBJ2-5 and V is TRBV3-1 (or the pseudogene TRBV3-2), with D possibly TRBD1 on 6 matching bases. This CDR3 has 16 residues. Trimming cost V 4 bases and J 1 base, with 16 bases left between them. Germline CDR1 LGHDT, CDR2 YNNKEL (reference sequence). This chain's CDR3 is CASSPYLTGPQETQYF. The DNA for the CDR3 is TGTGCCAGCAGCCCTTACCTGACAGGCCCCCAAGAGACCCAGTACTTC.

This chain uses TRBV25-1 with TRBJ1-2; the match to TRBD1 covers 9 bases. V was pared by 7 bases and J by 4 bases, with 7 bases of the junction left unmatched. This CDR3 has 14 residues. Per the germline V gene, CDR1 is MGHDK and CDR2 is SYGVNS. In DNA, the CDR3 is TGTGCCAGCATTGGGACAGGGTCGGGCTATGGCTACACCTTC. Protein sequence: CASIGTGSGYGYTF.

The genes are TRBV6-4 and TRBJ1-1; D might be TRBD1 (5 bases). This CDR3 has 13 residues. Trimming removed 6 bases at V and 5 bases at J, with 13 bases between. Germline lookup yields CDR1 MRHNA and CDR2 SNTAGT. Here the CDR3 reads CASSEGTATEAFF. CDR3 nucleotides: TGTGCCAGCAGCGAGGGGACGGCTACTGAAGCTTTCTTT.